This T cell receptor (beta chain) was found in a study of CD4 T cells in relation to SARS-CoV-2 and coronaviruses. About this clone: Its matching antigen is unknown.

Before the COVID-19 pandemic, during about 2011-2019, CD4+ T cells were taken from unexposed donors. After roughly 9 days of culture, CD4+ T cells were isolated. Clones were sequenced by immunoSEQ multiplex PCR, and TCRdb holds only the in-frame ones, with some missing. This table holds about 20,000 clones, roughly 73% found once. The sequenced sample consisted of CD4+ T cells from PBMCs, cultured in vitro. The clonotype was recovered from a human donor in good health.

This CDR3 is CAISDSGGGKPYNEQFF. The CDR3 nucleotides read TGTGCCATCAGTGACTCCGGGGGAGGGAAACCCTACAATGAGCAGTTCTTC. The rearrangement joins TRBV10-3 to TRBJ2-1; 7 nucleotides match TRBD2. The CDR3 runs 17 residues. Germline-derived CDR1 and CDR2 are ENHRY and SYGVKD. V was clipped by 3 bases and J by 2 bases; unmatched bases: 10.